These T cell receptor beta chains were read from a single sample in a study of beta chain features in type 1 diabetes. TCRdb's copy holds only in-frame clones and misses some; the assay was immunoSEQ multiplex PCR. There are hundreds of thousands of clones in the sample; around 16% occur only once, and approximately 0.099% lies in the top ten. Sequencing used naive CD4+ T cells from blood. The receptor source for this set is a man aged 18 to 30 in good health. CDR3s include the opening cysteine and the closing phenylalanine or tryptophan. The D gene is left open where the match is weak. Not all rows give a size; the values are once, few, many and, for expanded clones, a class.

CDR3aa: CASSLVPIGSYNEQFF; CDR3nt: TGTGCCAGCAGTTTGGTGCCAATAGGGTCCTACAATGAGCAGTTCTTC; d_gene: .; abundance: few; j_gene: TRBJ2-1; v_gene: TRBV27
CDR3aa: CASSEETGRGNTIYF; CDR3nt: TGTGCCAGCAGTGAAGAGACAGGGAGAGGAAACACCATATATTTT; d_gene: TRBD1; abundance: few; j_gene: TRBJ1-3; v_gene: TRBV2
CDR3aa: CASSVRRGADTQYF; CDR3nt: TGTGCCAGCAGTGTACGGAGGGGGGCGGATACGCAGTATTTT; d_gene: .; abundance: few; j_gene: TRBJ2-3; v_gene: TRBV2
CDR3aa: CASSLKAGHPNYGYTF; CDR3nt: TGCGCCAGCAGCTTGAAGGCAGGCCACCCTAACTATGGCTACACCTTC; d_gene: .; abundance: few; j_gene: TRBJ1-2; v_gene: TRBV5-1
CDR3aa: CASSSPLGGRASDEQFF; CDR3nt: TGTGCCAGCAGCTCCCCTCTTGGCGGGAGGGCCTCGGATGAGCAGTTCTTC; d_gene: TRBD2; abundance: few; j_gene: TRBJ2-1; v_gene: TRBV7-9
CDR3aa: CASNLGGSRETQYF; CDR3nt: TGTGCCAGCAACCTAGGGGGTAGCCGGGAGACCCAGTACTTC; d_gene: .; abundance: .; j_gene: TRBJ2-5; v_gene: TRBV7-2
CDR3aa: CASSLVGYGYTF; CDR3nt: TGTGCCAGCAGTTTAGTGGGCTATGGCTACACCTTC; d_gene: .; abundance: .; j_gene: TRBJ1-2; v_gene: TRBV28
CDR3aa: CASKLGTDTDTQYF; CDR3nt: TGCGCCAGCAAACTGGGGACCGACACAGATACGCAGTATTTT; d_gene: .; abundance: .; j_gene: TRBJ2-3; v_gene: TRBV5-1
CDR3aa: CASSLAGGTNEQFF; CDR3nt: TGTGCCAGCAGCTTAGCGGGAGGCACCAATGAGCAGTTCTTC; d_gene: TRBD2; abundance: .; j_gene: TRBJ2-1; v_gene: TRBV11-2
CDR3aa: CASSYSPRDEQYF; CDR3nt: TGTGCCAGCAGTTACTCCCCCAGGGACGAGCAGTACTTC; d_gene: .; abundance: .; j_gene: TRBJ2-7; v_gene: TRBV6-5
CDR3aa: CASSLGDQDTQYF; CDR3nt: TGCGCCAGCAGCTTGGGGGACCAGGATACGCAGTATTTT; d_gene: .; abundance: .; j_gene: TRBJ2-3; v_gene: TRBV4-3
CDR3aa: CASSPGKGRVLGNTEAFF; CDR3nt: TGCGCCAGCAGCCCCGGCAAGGGGCGCGTATTAGGGAACACTGAAGCTTTCTTT; d_gene: .; abundance: .; j_gene: TRBJ1-1; v_gene: TRBV4-3
CDR3aa: CASSLAVPGQGIYGYTF; CDR3nt: TGTGCCAGCAGCTTAGCGGTCCCGGGACAGGGAATCTATGGCTACACCTTC; d_gene: TRBD1; abundance: few; j_gene: TRBJ1-2; v_gene: TRBV7-9
CDR3aa: CASSLGLVAYEQYF; CDR3nt: TGTGCCAGCAGCTTGGGACTAGTCGCCTACGAGCAGTACTTC; d_gene: TRBD2; abundance: .; j_gene: TRBJ2-7; v_gene: TRBV11-2
CDR3aa: CASSHMDRGEQFF; CDR3nt: TGTGCCAGTAGTCACATGGACAGGGGTGAGCAGTTCTTC; d_gene: TRBD1; abundance: .; j_gene: TRBJ2-1; v_gene: TRBV19
CDR3aa: CASSSGRHYGYTF; CDR3nt: TGTGCCAGTAGCTCGGGACGGCACTATGGCTACACCTTC; d_gene: .; abundance: .; j_gene: TRBJ1-2; v_gene: TRBV19
CDR3aa: CASSPRDGGLERETQYF; CDR3nt: TGTGCCAGCAGCCCGAGGGACGGGGGATTAGAGCGGGAGACCCAGTACTTC; d_gene: .; abundance: few; j_gene: TRBJ2-5; v_gene: TRBV7-9
CDR3aa: CASSPTGRLETQYF; CDR3nt: TGTGCCAGCAGCCCGACAGGGCGGTTGGAGACCCAGTACTTC; d_gene: TRBD1; abundance: .; j_gene: TRBJ2-5; v_gene: TRBV7-3